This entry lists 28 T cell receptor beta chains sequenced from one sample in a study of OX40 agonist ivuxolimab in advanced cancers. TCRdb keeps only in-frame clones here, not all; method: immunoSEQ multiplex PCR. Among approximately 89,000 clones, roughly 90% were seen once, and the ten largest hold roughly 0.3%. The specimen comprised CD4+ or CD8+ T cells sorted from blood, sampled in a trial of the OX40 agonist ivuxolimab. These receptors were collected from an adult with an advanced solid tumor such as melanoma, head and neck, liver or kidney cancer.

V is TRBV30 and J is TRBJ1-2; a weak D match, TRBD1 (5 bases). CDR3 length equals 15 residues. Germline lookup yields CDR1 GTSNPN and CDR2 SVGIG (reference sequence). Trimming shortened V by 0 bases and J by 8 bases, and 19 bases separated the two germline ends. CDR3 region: CAWSVPLPGRRGYTF. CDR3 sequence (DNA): TGTGCCTGGAGTGTACCCTTACCGGGACGACGGGGCTACACCTTC.

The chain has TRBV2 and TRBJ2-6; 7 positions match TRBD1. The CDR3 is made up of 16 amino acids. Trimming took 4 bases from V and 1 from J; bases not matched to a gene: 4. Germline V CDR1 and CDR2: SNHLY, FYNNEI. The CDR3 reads CASSVNRGSGANVLTF. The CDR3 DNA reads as TGTGCCAGCAGTGTAAACAGGGGATCTGGGGCCAACGTCCTGACTTTC.

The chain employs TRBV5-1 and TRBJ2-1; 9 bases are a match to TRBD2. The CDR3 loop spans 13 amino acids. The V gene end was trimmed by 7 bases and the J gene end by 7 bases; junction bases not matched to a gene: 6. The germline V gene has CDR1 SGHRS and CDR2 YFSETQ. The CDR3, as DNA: TGCGCCAGCCGAGTAGCGGGGGTGAATGAGCAGTTCTTC. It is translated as CASRVAGVNEQFF.

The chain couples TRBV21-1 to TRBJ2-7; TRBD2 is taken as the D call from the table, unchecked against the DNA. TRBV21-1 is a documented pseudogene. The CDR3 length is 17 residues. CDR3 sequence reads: CASSRGRGFHQFYEQYF. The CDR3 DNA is TGTGCCAGCAGCAGAGGGCGGGGCTTCCATCAATTCTACGAGCAGTACTTC.

CDR3 bases: TGTGCCAGCAGCCGCGGGGTTAAAGATACGCAGTATTTT. Encoded protein: CASSRGVKDTQYF. The chain employs TRBV5-6 and TRBJ2-3; tentative D call: TRBD2 (6 bases). The CDR3 runs to 13 residues. Germline V gives CDR1 SGHDT, CDR2 YYEEEE. V lost 4 bases and J 5 bases, leaving 11 bases between the germline ends.

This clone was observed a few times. The CDR3 DNA follows: TGTGCCAGCAGTCGTGAGGACTCTGGAAACACCATATATTTT. As protein: CASSREDSGNTIYF. The V and J genes are TRBV28 and TRBJ1-3; D unresolved. Germline V gene sequence: CDR1 MDHEN, CDR2 SYDVKM. With 5 bases removed from V and 0 bases from J, the gap between germline ends came to 8 bases. CDR3 length equals 14 residues.

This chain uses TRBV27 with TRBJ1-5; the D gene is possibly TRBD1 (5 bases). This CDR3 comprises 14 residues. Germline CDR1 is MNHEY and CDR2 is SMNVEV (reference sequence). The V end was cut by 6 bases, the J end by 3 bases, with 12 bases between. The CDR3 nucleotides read TGTGCCAGCAGCCTAACAGGTTTCAATCAGCCCCAGCATTTT. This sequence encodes CASSLTGFNQPQHF.

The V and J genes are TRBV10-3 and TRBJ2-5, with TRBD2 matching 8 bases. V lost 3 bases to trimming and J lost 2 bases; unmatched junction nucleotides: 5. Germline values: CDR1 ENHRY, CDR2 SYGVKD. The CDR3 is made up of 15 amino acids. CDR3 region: CAISEALAAQETQYF. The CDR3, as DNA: TGTGCCATCAGTGAAGCACTAGCGGCTCAAGAGACCCAGTACTTC.

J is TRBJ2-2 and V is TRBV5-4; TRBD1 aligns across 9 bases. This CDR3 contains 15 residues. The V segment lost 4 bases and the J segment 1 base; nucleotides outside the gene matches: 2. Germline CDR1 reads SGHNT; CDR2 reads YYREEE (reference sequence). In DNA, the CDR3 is TGTGCCAGCAGCGACAGGGGGGTGAACACCGGGGAGCTGTTTTTT. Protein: CASSDRGVNTGELFF.

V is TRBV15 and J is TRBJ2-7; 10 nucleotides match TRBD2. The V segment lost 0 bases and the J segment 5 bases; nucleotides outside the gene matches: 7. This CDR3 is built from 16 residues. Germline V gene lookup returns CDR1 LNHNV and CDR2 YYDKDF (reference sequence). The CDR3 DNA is TGTGCCACCAGCAGAGAACAGCGGGGGGGACCCCACGAGCAGTACTTC. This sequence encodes CATSREQRGGPHEQYF.

For the CDR3, the DNA is TGTGCCAGCAGTGCCCAATTACTCGCGTTGCGCGGGGGGACCAGCACAGATACGCAGTATTTT. This translates into CASSAQLLALRGGTSTDTQYF. The chain uses TRBV2 and TRBJ2-3; 8 positions match TRBD2. Germline V gene lookup returns CDR1 SNHLY and CDR2 FYNNEI. The CDR3 totals 21 residues. V was pared by 4 bases and J by 0 bases, with 21 bases of the junction left unmatched.

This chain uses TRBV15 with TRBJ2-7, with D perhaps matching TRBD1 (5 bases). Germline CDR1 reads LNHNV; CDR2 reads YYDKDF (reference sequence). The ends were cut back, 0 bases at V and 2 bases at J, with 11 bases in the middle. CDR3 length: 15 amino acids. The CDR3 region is CATSRDRRAPYEQYF. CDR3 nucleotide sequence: TGTGCCACCAGCAGAGATCGCAGGGCGCCCTACGAGCAGTACTTC.

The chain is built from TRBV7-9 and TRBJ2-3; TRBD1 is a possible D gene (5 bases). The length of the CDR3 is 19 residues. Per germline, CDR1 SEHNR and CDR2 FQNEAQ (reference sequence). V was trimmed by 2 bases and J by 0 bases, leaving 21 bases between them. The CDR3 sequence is CASSLKRVPTASSTDTQYF. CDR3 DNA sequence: TGTGCCAGCAGCTTAAAAAGGGTCCCGACAGCCTCTAGCACAGATACGCAGTATTTT.

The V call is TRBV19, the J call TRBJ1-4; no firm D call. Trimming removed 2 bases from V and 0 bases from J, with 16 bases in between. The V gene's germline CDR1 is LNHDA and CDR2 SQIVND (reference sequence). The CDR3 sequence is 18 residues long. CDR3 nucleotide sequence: TGTGCCAGTAGTATACCCCCGGGGATAAGGGCAACTAATGAAAAACTGTTTTTT. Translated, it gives CASSIPPGIRATNEKLFF.

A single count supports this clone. The CDR3 loop reads CASSRDTGRVDTEAFF. CDR3 bases: TGTGCCAGCAGCCGGGACACCGGGCGGGTGGACACTGAAGCTTTCTTT. The rearrangement uses TRBV9 and TRBJ1-1; perhaps TRBD1 as D (6 bases). Trimming took off 4 bases at V and 3 bases at J, with 19 bases between the two ends. CDR1 is SGDLS and CDR2 is YYNGEE in the germline V gene. The CDR3 sequence is 16 residues long.

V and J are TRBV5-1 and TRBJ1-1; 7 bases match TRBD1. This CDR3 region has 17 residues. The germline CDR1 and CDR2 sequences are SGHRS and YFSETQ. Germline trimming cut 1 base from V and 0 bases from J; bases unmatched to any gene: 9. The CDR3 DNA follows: TGCGCCAGCAGCTTGTTTGCAGGGGGGAAAATGAACACTGAAGCTTTCTTT. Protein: CASSLFAGGKMNTEAFF.

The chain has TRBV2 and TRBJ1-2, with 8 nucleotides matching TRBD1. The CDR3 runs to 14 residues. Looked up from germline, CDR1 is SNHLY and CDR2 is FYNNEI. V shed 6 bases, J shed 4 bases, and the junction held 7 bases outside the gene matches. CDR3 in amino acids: CASSDGDRGYGYTF. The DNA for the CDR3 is TGTGCCAGCAGCGACGGCGACAGGGGCTATGGCTACACCTTC. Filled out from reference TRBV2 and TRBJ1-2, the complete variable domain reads EPEVTQTPSHQVTQMGQEVILRCVPISNHLYFYWYRQILGQKVEFLVSFYNNEISEKSEIFDDQFSVERPDGSNFTLKIRSTKLEDSAMYFCASSDGDRGYGYTFGSGTRLTVV.

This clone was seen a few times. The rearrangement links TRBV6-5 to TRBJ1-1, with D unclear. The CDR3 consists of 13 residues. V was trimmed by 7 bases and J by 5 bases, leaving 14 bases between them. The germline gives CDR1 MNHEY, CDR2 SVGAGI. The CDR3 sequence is CASKVKEGTEAFF. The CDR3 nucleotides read TGTGCCAGCAAGGTGAAGGAAGGTACTGAAGCTTTCTTT.

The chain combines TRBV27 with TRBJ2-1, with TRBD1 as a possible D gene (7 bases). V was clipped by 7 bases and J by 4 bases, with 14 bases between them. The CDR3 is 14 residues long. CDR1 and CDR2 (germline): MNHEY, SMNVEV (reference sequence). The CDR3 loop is CASTSQGGYNEQFF. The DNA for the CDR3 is TGTGCCAGCACCTCCCAGGGGGGTTACAATGAGCAGTTCTTC.

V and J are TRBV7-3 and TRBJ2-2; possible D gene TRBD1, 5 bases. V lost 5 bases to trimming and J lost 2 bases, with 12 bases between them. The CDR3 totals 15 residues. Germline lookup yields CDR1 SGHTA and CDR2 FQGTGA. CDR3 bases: TGTGCCAGCAGCCCCCAGGGTGGTAACACCGGGGAGCTGTTTTTT. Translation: CASSPQGGNTGELFF.

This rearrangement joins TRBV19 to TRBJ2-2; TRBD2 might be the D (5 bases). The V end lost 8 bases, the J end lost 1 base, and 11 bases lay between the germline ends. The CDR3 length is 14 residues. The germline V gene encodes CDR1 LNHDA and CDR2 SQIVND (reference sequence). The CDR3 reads CASLRRQNTGELFF. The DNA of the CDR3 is TGTGCCAGTTTAAGGAGGCAGAACACCGGGGAGCTGTTTTTT.

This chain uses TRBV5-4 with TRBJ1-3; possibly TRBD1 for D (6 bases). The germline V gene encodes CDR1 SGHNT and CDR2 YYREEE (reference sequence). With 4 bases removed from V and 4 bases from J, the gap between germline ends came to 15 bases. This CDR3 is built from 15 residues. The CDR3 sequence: CASSPGGQGGNTIYF. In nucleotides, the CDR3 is TGTGCCAGCAGCCCCGGGGGGCAGGGGGGAAACACCATATATTTT.

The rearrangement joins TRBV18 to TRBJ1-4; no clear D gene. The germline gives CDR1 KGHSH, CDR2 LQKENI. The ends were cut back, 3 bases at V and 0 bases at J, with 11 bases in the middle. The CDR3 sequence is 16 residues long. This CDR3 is CASSPGQSATNEKLFF. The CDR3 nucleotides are TGTGCCAGCTCACCTGGGCAGAGCGCAACTAATGAAAAACTGTTTTTT.

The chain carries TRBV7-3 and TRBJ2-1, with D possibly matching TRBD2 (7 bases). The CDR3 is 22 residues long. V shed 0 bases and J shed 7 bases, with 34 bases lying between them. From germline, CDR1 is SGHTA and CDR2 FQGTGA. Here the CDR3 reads CASSLTAIPGVAGAPLRNEQFF. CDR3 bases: TGTGCCAGCAGCTTAACAGCTATCCCTGGGGTTGCGGGGGCCCCCTTAAGGAATGAGCAGTTCTTC.

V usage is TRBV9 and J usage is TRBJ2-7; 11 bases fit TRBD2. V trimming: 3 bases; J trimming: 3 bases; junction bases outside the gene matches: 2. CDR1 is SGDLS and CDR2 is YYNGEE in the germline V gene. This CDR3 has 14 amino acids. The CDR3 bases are TGTGCCAGCAGCGAGACTAGCGGGGTCTACGAGCAGTACTTC. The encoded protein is CASSETSGVYEQYF.

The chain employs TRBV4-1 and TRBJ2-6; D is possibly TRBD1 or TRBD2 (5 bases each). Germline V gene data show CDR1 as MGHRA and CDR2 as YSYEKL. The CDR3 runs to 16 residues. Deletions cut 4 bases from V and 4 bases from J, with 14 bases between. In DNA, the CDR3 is TGCGCCAGCAGCCTCCATTGGGGACGGGGGGCCAACGTCCTGACTTTC. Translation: CASSLHWGRGANVLTF.

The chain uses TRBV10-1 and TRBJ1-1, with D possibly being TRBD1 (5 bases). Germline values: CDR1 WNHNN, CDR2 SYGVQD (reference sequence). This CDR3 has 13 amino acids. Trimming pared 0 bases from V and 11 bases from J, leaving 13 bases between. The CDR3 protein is CASSESGRGVAFF. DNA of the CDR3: TGCGCCAGCAGTGAGTCCGGAAGGGGAGTCGCTTTCTTT.

Written as DNA, the CDR3 is TGTGCCAGCAGCGTAGGAGATACGCAGTATTTT. This encodes CASSVGDTQYF. The chain links TRBV9 to TRBJ2-3, with D uncertain. Trimming removed 0 bases from V and 5 bases from J, with 1 base in between. This CDR3 contains 11 residues. CDR1 and CDR2 from the germline V gene are SGDLS and YYNGEE.